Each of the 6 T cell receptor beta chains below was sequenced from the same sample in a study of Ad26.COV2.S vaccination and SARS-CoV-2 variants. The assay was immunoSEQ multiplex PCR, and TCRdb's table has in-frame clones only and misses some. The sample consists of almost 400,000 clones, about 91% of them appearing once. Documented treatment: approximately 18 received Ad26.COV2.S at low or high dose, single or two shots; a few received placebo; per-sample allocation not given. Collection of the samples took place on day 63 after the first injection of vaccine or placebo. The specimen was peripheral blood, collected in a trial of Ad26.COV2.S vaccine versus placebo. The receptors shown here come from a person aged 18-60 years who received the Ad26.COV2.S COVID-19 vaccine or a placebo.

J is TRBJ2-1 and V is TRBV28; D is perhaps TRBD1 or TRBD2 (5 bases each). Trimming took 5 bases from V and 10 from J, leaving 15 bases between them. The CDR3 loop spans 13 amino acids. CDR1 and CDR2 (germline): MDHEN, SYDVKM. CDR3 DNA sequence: TGTGCCAGCAGTGGCCTGGGGGTTATCGAGCAGTTCTTC. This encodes CASSGLGVIEQFF. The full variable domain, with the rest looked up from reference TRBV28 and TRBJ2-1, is DVKVTQSSRYLVKRTGEKVFLECVQDMDHENMFWYRQDPGLGLRLIYFSYDVKMKEKGDIPEGYSVSREKKERFSLILESASTNQTSMYLCASSGLGVIEQFFGPGTRLTVL.

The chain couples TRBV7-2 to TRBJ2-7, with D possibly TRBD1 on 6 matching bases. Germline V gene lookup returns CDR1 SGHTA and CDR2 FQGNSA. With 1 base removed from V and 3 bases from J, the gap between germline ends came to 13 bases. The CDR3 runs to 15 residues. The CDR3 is CASSLEIGQSYEQYF. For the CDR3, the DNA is TGTGCCAGCAGCTTAGAAATAGGACAGAGCTACGAGCAGTACTTC.

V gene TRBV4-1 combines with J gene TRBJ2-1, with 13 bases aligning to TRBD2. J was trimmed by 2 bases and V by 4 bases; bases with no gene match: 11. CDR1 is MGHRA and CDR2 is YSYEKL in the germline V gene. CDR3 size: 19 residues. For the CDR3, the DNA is TGCGCCAGCAGCCTCCGGGACTTTGGGACTAGCGGGACCTACAATGAGCAGTTCTTC. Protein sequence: CASSLRDFGTSGTYNEQFF.

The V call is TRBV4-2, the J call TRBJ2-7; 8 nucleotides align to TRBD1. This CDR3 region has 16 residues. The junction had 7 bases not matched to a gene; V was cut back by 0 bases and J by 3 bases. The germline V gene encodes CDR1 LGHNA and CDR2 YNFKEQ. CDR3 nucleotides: TGTGCCAGCAGCCAAGAGACAGGGGTTCCCGTCTACGAGCAGTACTTC. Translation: CASSQETGVPVYEQYF.

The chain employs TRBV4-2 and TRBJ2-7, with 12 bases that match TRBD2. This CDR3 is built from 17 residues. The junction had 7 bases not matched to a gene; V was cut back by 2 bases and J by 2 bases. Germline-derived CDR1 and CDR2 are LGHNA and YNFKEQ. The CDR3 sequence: CASSQSSSGRAAYEQYF. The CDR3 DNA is TGTGCCAGCAGCCAATCATCTAGCGGGAGGGCGGCCTACGAGCAGTACTTC.

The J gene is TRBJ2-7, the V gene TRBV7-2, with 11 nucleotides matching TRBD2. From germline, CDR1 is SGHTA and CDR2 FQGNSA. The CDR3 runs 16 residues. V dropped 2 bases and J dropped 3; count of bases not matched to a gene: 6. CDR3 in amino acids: CASSLQGTSGLYEQYF. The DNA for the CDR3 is TGTGCCAGCAGCTTACAGGGGACTAGCGGCCTCTACGAGCAGTACTTC.